The rows below give T cell receptor beta chains drawn from one sample of a study of blood T cell repertoires in COVID-19. Sequenced by immunoSEQ multiplex PCR; TCRdb stores in-frame clones only, minus some. The data contain hundreds of thousands of clones, 86% of them singletons. The source material was peripheral blood. The receptors were sampled from a woman aged 25 to 39 with active or convalescent COVID-19. Both conserved end residues are trimmed from each CDR3.

v_gene,CDR3aa
TRBV6-5,ASRNGQGGQPQH
TRBV7-4,ASSYAGQKNTIY
TRBV5-1,ASSLGTGPPEQY
TRBV5-1,ASSTGTGVNEQF
TRBV10-3,AISPPRLGGPLVDEQY
TRBV15,ATSRDRKTYEQY
TRBV6-1,ASSEPVTGIRTEAF
TRBV28,ASSPVDSGTGFRYEQY
TRBV7-2,ASSSSRGGQPQH
TRBV4-1,ASSQGLAGGRYNEQF
TRBV5-1,ASSLEAGRTEAF
TRBV27,ASSSQGFANEKLF
TRBV5-1,ASSFQSSGTANTEAF
TRBV5-1,ARSDRGTGGVTGANVLT
TRBV6-5,ASSSPGETQY